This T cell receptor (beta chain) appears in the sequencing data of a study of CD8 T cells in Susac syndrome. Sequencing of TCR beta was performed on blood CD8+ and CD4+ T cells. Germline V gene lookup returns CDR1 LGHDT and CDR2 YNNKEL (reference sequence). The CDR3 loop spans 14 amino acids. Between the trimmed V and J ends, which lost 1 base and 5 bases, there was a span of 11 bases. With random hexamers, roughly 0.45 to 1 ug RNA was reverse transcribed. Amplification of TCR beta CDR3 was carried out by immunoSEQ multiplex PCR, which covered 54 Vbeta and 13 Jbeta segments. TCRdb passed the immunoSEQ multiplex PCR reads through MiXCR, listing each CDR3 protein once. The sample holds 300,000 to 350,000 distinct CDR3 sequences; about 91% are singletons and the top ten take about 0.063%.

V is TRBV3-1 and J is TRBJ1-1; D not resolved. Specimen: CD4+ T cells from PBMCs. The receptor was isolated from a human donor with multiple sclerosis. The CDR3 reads CASSQVRGRTEAFF. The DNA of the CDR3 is TGTGCCAGCAGCCAAGTGAGAGGGAGGACTGAAGCTTTCTTT.